A single sample is the source of the 32 T cell receptor beta chains below, sequenced in a study of breast tumors, draining lymph nodes, adjacent tissues. Breast cancer patients provided tissue from their axillary draining lymph nodes. Via MiXCR, TCRdb re-called the multiplex PCR reads, giving one row per CDR3 protein. Counted here are 150,000 to 200,000 distinct CDR3 sequences, 25% to 40% occurring once; the ten biggest clones make up around 4.1%. The sequenced sample was axillary lymph node tissue. All receptors derive from a female donor with breast cancer. Some clones in this sample may be carry-over from other donors' samples.

The table lists this clonotype with many counts. The chain uses TRBV20-1 and TRBJ2-5, with 9 bases aligning to TRBD2. V lost 6 bases, J lost 4 bases, and 12 bases stayed unmatched. The CDR3 loop spans 15 amino acids. Germline V lookup: CDR1 DFQATT, CDR2 SNEGSKA (reference sequence). The CDR3 DNA sequence: TGCAGTGCCACCCCGGCGTGGCGGGGGGGAGAGACCCAGTACTTC. Amino acid sequence: CSATPAWRGGETQYF.

The V gene is TRBV7-9, the J gene TRBJ1-3, with TRBD1 matching over 7 bases. Germline loops: CDR1 SEHNR, CDR2 FQNEAQ (reference sequence). Losses at the gene ends were 2 bases for V and 1 base for J; bases not matched to a gene: 8. The CDR3 covers 17 residues. In DNA, the CDR3 is TGTGCCAGCAGCTTATCAAGGGGGACAGCTTCTGGAAACACCATATATTTT. Translating gives CASSLSRGTASGNTIYF.

This chain connects TRBV6-1 to TRBJ2-7; TRBD1 is a possible D gene (5 bases). CDR1 and CDR2 (germline): MNHNS, SASEGT. The CDR3 length is 14 residues. The V end lost 7 bases, the J end lost 5 bases, and 18 bases lay between the germline ends. CDR3 sequence reads: CASNPPRGPNEQYF. In nucleotides, the CDR3 is TGTGCCAGCAACCCCCCTAGGGGTCCAAACGAGCAGTACTTC.

Concerning this clonotype: One base away lies a much larger clone, so this may be a sequencing read error. The chain uses TRBV9 and TRBJ2-3; 8 nucleotides agree with TRBD2. The CDR3 loop spans 15 amino acids. In germline, CDR1 is SGDLS, CDR2 YYNGEE. The CDR3 nucleotides are TGTGCCAGCAGCGTAGGGAGCGGGGGAACAGATACGCCGTATTTT. This translates into CASSVGSGGTDTPYF.

This clonotype has a count of ten or more. The chain links TRBV20-1 to TRBJ2-5; D gene uncertain. The CDR3 has 18 residues. Between the trimmed V and J ends, which lost 3 bases and 2 bases, there was a span of 25 bases. Germline V lookup: CDR1 DFQATT, CDR2 SNEGSKA (reference sequence). The CDR3 loop reads CSARALPSPFYEQETQYF. In nucleotides, the CDR3 is TGCAGTGCTAGGGCCCTTCCAAGCCCCTTTTACGAACAAGAGACCCAGTACTTC.

This clonotype was recorded at least ten times. A clone one base away is much larger, so this may be a read error. J is TRBJ2-5 and V is TRBV7-2; tentative D call: TRBD1 (6 bases). CDR1 is SGHTA, CDR2 FQGNSA, per germline. The CDR3 has 15 residues. CDR3 sequence reads: CASSPPGHSRETQHF. CDR3 in DNA: TGTGCCAGCAGCCCTCCGGGACACTCGCGAGAGACCCAGCACTTC.

Worth noting for this clonotype: Since a much larger clone is just one base distant, this may be a read error. The CDR3 protein is CASSQEVGLAGEPYF. The CDR3, as DNA: TGTGCCAGCAGCCAAGAAGTAGGACTAGCGGGCGAGCCGTACTTC. The genes are TRBV14 and TRBJ2-7, with TRBD2 matching 11 bases. This CDR3 has 15 residues. The germline CDR1 and CDR2 sequences are SGHDN and FVKESK.

This clonotype was seen ten or more times. The rearrangement links TRBV4-3 to TRBJ2-5; D unclear. The CDR3 spans 11 residues. Trimming removed 6 bases from V and 5 bases from J, with 7 bases in between. CDR1 is LGHNA, CDR2 YSLEER, per germline. The CDR3 sequence is CASRVMETQYF. The DNA for the CDR3 is TGCGCCAGCAGGGTCATGGAGACCCAGTACTTC.

This rearrangement joins TRBV20-1 to TRBJ1-5; tentatively, D is TRBD1 (5 bases). CDR3 size: 15 residues. Germline values: CDR1 DFQATT, CDR2 SNEGSKA (reference sequence). Trimming stripped 3 bases from V and 4 bases from J, with 16 bases between. In DNA, the CDR3 is TGCAGTGCTAGTGAAGGGGCAGGGAATAATCAGCCCCAGCATTTT. Its translation: CSASEGAGNNQPQHF.

This clonotype was seen repeatedly, ten times or more. The chain recombines TRBV7-2 with TRBJ2-7; 7 positions agree with TRBD1. After removal of 3 bases from V and 4 bases from J, the junction contained 9 bases not matched to a gene. Germline values: CDR1 SGHTA, CDR2 FQGNSA. The CDR3 spans 15 residues. CDR3: CASSFSTGIAYEQYF. The CDR3 region has the DNA TGTGCCAGCAGCTTTTCGACAGGGATTGCTTACGAGCAGTACTTC.

For this clonotype: It may be a read error: a sequence one base away is much more abundant. The chain carries TRBV28 and TRBJ1-6; D gene uncertain. CDR3 length: 13 amino acids. The ends were cut back, 5 bases at V and 7 bases at J, with 9 bases in the middle. Looked up from germline, CDR1 is MDHEN and CDR2 is SYDVKM. The DNA of the CDR3 is TGTGCCAGCAGTCCCCTACAGAATTCACCCCTCCACTTT. Protein: CASSPLQNSPLHF.

Note on this clonotype: This clone may be a read error of a much larger clone one base away. Here the CDR3 omits its conserved ending phenylalanine or tryptophan, so a read error is the likely source. The CDR3, as DNA: TGCGCCAGCAGCTTGGAGCGGGGAGGGGAGACCCAGTACTCC. Translated, it gives CASSLERGGETQYS. This sequence joins TRBV5-1 and TRBJ2-5; 7 nucleotides line up with TRBD2. Per the germline V gene, CDR1 is SGHRS and CDR2 is YFSETQ. V lost 0 bases and J lost 5; bases outside the gene matches: 4. CDR3 length: 14 amino acids.

This clonotype appeared a single time. This chain uses TRBV7-6 with TRBJ2-2, with 9 bases that match TRBD1. Trimming cost V 5 bases and J 11 bases; bases outside gene matches: 12. Germline-derived CDR1 and CDR2 are SGHVS and FNYEAQ. CDR3 length: 15 residues. The CDR3 loop is CASSPGQGLPYELFF. The DNA of the CDR3 is TGTGCCAGCAGCCCGGGACAGGGTCTCCCCTACGAGCTGTTTTTT.

The chain has TRBV12-3 or TRBV12-4 and TRBJ2-5, with D perhaps TRBD2 (5 bases). The CDR3 is 12 amino acids. Trimming removed 7 bases from V and 9 bases from J, with 15 bases in between. The CDR3 protein is CASTCTTEAQYF. CDR3 coding DNA: TGTGCCAGCACCTGCACCACGGAGGCCCAGTACTTC.

This clonotype was observed many times. The V call is TRBV11-2, the J call TRBJ1-3; TRBD1 might be the D (6 bases). The CDR3 sequence is 15 residues long. Germline-derived CDR1 and CDR2 are SGHAT and FQNNGV. Trimming cost V 4 bases and J 0 bases, with 10 bases left between them. The CDR3 DNA is TGTGCCAGCAGCTCAGGGGCTTACTCTGGAAACACCATATATTTT. This translates into CASSSGAYSGNTIYF.

To note about this clonotype: The CDR3 does not close with the conserved phenylalanine or tryptophan, likely indicating a read error. The CDR3: CATSAGGGSPLHL. CDR3 DNA sequence: TGTGCCACCAGTGCCGGGGGGGGATCACCCCTCCACCTT. The J gene is TRBJ1-6, the V gene TRBV24-1, with D possibly TRBD1 on 5 matching bases. There are 13 residues in the CDR3. CDR1 is KGHDR, CDR2 SFDVKD, per germline. Between the trimmed V and J ends, which lost 5 bases and 10 bases, there was a span of 11 bases.

Comment on this clonotype: Being one base from a much bigger clone, this may be a read error. The chain carries TRBV11-2 and TRBJ2-5; TRBD1 matches 9 bases. Germline-derived CDR1 and CDR2 are SGHAT and FQNNGV. CDR3 length: 15 residues. CDR3 bases: TGTGCCAGCAGCTTGAACAGGGGGCTCCAAGAGACCCAGTGCTTC. Protein sequence: CASSLNRGLQETQCF.

This chain connects TRBV19 to TRBJ1-1; D unresolved. The CDR3 loop spans 17 amino acids. Trimming cost V 4 bases and J 0 bases, with 18 bases left between them. Germline loops: CDR1 LNHDA, CDR2 SQIVND (reference sequence). CDR3 coding DNA: TGTGCCAGTAGTACCCGAGGCCTCAGAACCATGAACACTGAAGCTTTCTTT. Translation: CASSTRGLRTMNTEAFF.

Details on this clonotype: The germline gene is not matched at one end of the junction; a read error may be the cause. The V and J genes are TRBV7-9 and TRBJ2-5; possibly TRBD2 for D (6 bases). This CDR3 comprises 8 residues. Germline CDR1 SEHNR, CDR2 FQNEAQ (reference sequence). The CDR3 DNA is TGTGCCAGCAGCTTTGGGGGGTTC. It specifies CASSFGGF.

This clonotype was recorded at least ten times. The chain is built from TRBV7-2 and TRBJ2-5; TRBD2 agrees at 7 bases. The CDR3 consists of 16 residues. Germline CDR1 reads SGHTA; CDR2 reads FQGNSA. The V and J ends lost 1 base and 4 bases, in that order; junction bases with no gene match: 9. The CDR3 reads CASSLGRGGRGETQYF. DNA of the CDR3: TGTGCCAGCAGCTTAGGTCGCGGCGGGAGAGGAGAGACCCAGTACTTC.

About this clonotype: A much larger clonotype is one base distant, so this may be a read error. The chain joins TRBV11-1 to TRBJ2-3, with TRBD2 as a possible D gene (6 bases). Trimming left V 3 bases short and J 1 base short, with 14 bases between. CDR1 is SGHAT, CDR2 FQDESV, per germline (reference sequence). The CDR3 is 16 amino acids. The CDR3 DNA sequence: TGTGCCAGCAGCTTCGACGGCGGGGCGCGCACAGATACGCAGTATTTT. It codes for CASSFDGGARTDTQYF. The complete variable domain, with remaining parts taken from reference TRBV11-1 and TRBJ2-3, reads EAEVAQSPRYKITEKSQAVAFWCDPISGHATLYWYRQILGQGPELLVQFQDESVVDDSQLPKDRFSAERLKGVDSTLKIQPAELGDSAMYLCASSFDGGARTDTQYFGPGTRLTVL.

This clonotype has ten or more counts. The genes are TRBV7-9 and TRBJ2-3; D unresolved. The CDR3 loop spans 13 amino acids. Germline V gene sequence: CDR1 SEHNR, CDR2 FQNEAQ (reference sequence). V lost 4 bases, J lost 5 bases, and 10 bases lay in between. CDR3 DNA: TGTGCCAGCAGCTCGCCGTTGCTAGATACGCAGTATTTT. Protein: CASSSPLLDTQYF.

In this sample, this clonotype turned up many times. The chain employs TRBV18 and TRBJ1-3; possibly TRBD1 for D (5 bases). The CDR3 is 16 residues long. Deletions cut 0 bases from V and 4 bases from J, with 13 bases between. Germline CDR1 and CDR2: KGHSH and LQKENI. The CDR3 region is CASSPPGLGVGNTIYF. The CDR3 nucleotides read TGTGCCAGCTCACCACCGGGATTAGGGGTCGGAAACACCATATATTTT.

In this sample, this clonotype turned up a few times. V is TRBV27 and J is TRBJ1-2, with a tentative D call TRBD1 (5 bases). The CDR3 spans 14 residues. V was shortened by 5 bases and J by 6 bases, with 16 bases between the two germline ends. Looked up from germline, CDR1 is MNHEY and CDR2 is SMNVEV (reference sequence). The CDR3 spells CASSLDGGEDGYTF. CDR3 sequence (DNA): TGTGCCAGCAGTCTGGATGGGGGAGAGGATGGCTACACCTTC.

Concerning this clonotype itself: This could be a read error, since a much larger clone is one nucleotide away. The V gene is TRBV6-1, the J gene TRBJ1-2; D gene uncertain. Germline V gene lookup returns CDR1 MNHNS and CDR2 SASEGT. This CDR3 comprises 13 residues. V dropped 5 bases and J dropped 4 bases, with 11 bases sitting between them. The CDR3 DNA reads TGTGCCAGCAGTCCAGTAAGGTTCTATGGCTACACCTTC. It encodes CASSPVRFYGYTF.

In this sample, this clonotype turned up many times. The chain combines TRBV19 with TRBJ2-7; TRBD2 aligns across 7 bases. CDR3 length equals 15 residues. Unmatched junction bases numbered 12, after V lost 3 bases and J lost 7 bases. The germline V gene has CDR1 LNHDA and CDR2 SQIVND (reference sequence). CDR3 loop: CASSMASGAFSEQYF. DNA for the CDR3: TGTGCCAGTAGTATGGCTAGCGGAGCCTTCTCGGAGCAGTACTTC.

The table lists this clonotype with many counts. The chain couples TRBV10-3 to TRBJ2-7; D not resolved. This CDR3 has 12 amino acids. Germline assignment: CDR1 ENHRY and CDR2 SYGVKD. V was trimmed by 3 bases and J by 6 bases, leaving 9 bases between them. As DNA, the CDR3 is TGTGCCATCAGTGAATTGATAGGCGAGCAGTACTTC. Encoded protein: CAISELIGEQYF.

This clonotype was observed at least ten times. The chain recombines TRBV11-2 with TRBJ2-7; 8 bases match TRBD2. Trimming at V came to 2 bases and at J to 6 bases, leaving 9 bases not matched to a gene. The CDR3 sequence is 15 residues long. Germline V gene sequence: CDR1 SGHAT, CDR2 FQNNGV. CDR3 sequence reads: CASSLSGTSITEQYF. The DNA of the CDR3 is TGTGCCAGCAGCTTATCCGGGACTAGTATTACCGAGCAGTACTTC.

The chain links TRBV12-3 or TRBV12-4 to TRBJ1-5; D is ambiguous. The V gene lost 6 bases and the J gene lost 3 bases, with 6 bases spanning the gap. The CDR3 covers 12 residues. The DNA of the CDR3 is TGTGCCAGCAGAAACCCCAATCAGCCCCAGCATTTT. Amino acids: CASRNPNQPQHF.

The chain joins TRBV20-1 to TRBJ2-7, with TRBD2 matching 7 bases. This CDR3 has 14 amino acids. With 3 bases clipped from V and 6 bases from J, the junction kept 11 bases outside the gene matches. The germline CDR1 and CDR2 sequences are DFQATT and SNEGSKA (reference sequence). The CDR3 sequence is CSASRLADTPEQYF. The CDR3 DNA reads as TGCAGTGCTAGCAGACTAGCAGATACCCCCGAGCAGTACTTC.

At least ten counts were recorded for this clonotype. The rearrangement joins TRBV2 to TRBJ1-5; D ambiguous. The CDR3 has 11 residues. Germline V CDR1 and CDR2: SNHLY, FYNNEI. V was shortened by 1 base and J by 9 bases, with 4 bases between the two germline ends. Here the CDR3 DNA reads TGTGCCAGCAGTGAAGGAGGGCCCCAGCATTTT. Its protein product is CASSEGGPQHF.

Details on this clonotype: This may stem from a read error, because a much larger clone lies one nucleotide away. The V gene is TRBV6-5, the J gene TRBJ2-1; possibly TRBD1 for D (6 bases). In germline, CDR1 is MNHEY, CDR2 SVGAGI. The CDR3 is 12 residues long. The CDR3 region is CASSHSGDEQFF. The CDR3 bases are TGTGCCAGCAGTCACTCAGGGGATGAGCAGTTCTTC.